Following are 24 T cell receptor beta chains from one sample sequenced in a study of cytomegalovirus exposure and HLA in healthy donors. The PCR ran on 60 Vbeta and 13 Jbeta primers. The protocol was immunoSEQ multiplex PCR, while the TCRdb copy is restricted to in-frame clones and leaves out a portion. Of some 140,000 clones listed, about 66% were seen once; the top ten hold around 1.6%. Input material: PBMCs. These receptors all come from a human donor in good health.

This rearrangement joins TRBV9 to TRBJ2-7; tentatively, D is TRBD2 (5 bases). This CDR3 has 16 residues. V gave up 0 bases and J gave up 3 bases, with 16 bases separating them. Germline lookup yields CDR1 SGDLS and CDR2 YYNGEE. CDR3 region: CASSVGEPRGGYEQYF. DNA for the CDR3: TGTGCCAGCAGCGTAGGGGAGCCGCGCGGAGGCTACGAGCAGTACTTC. Complete variable domain (other parts from reference TRBV9 and TRBJ2-7): DSGVTQTPKHLITATGQRVTLRCSPRSGDLSVYWYQQSLDQGLQFLIQYYNGEERAKGNILERFSAQQFPDLHSELNLSSLELGDSALYFCASSVGEPRGGYEQYFGPGTRLTVT.

V and J are TRBV6-1 and TRBJ2-4; 9 nucleotides line up with TRBD1. Trimming cost V 1 base and J 1 base; bases outside gene matches: 11. The CDR3 extends over 19 amino acids. The germline gives CDR1 MNHNS, CDR2 SASEGT. The CDR3 DNA is TGTGCCAGCAGTGAAGTCCCGGGACAGGGACGGGTGGCCAAAAACATTCAGTACTTC. Protein product: CASSEVPGQGRVAKNIQYF.

The chain joins TRBV2 to TRBJ2-7; 10 bases line up with TRBD2. The germline V gene encodes CDR1 SNHLY and CDR2 FYNNEI. The length of the CDR3 is 17 residues. The junction had 15 bases not matched to a gene; V was cut back by 4 bases and J by 6 bases. The chain's CDR3 is CASSGQGASGRAGEQYF. The CDR3 DNA reads TGTGCCAGCAGTGGGCAGGGGGCGAGCGGGAGGGCCGGCGAGCAGTACTTC. Full variable domain (missing parts from reference TRBV2 and TRBJ2-7): EPEVTQTPSHQVTQMGQEVILRCVPISNHLYFYWYRQILGQKVEFLVSFYNNEISEKSEIFDDQFSVERPDGSNFTLKIRSTKLEDSAMYFCASSGQGASGRAGEQYFGPGTRLTVT.

V gene TRBV19 combines with J gene TRBJ1-6; weak D call: TRBD1 (5 bases). The CDR3 runs to 13 residues. The V gene's germline CDR1 is LNHDA and CDR2 SQIVND (reference sequence). V lost 7 bases and J lost 9, with 13 bases in between. Here the CDR3 DNA reads TGTGCCAGTAAGGAGGGGTTAGGTTCACCCCTCCACTTT. Residues: CASKEGLGSPLHF.

The V call is TRBV28, the J call TRBJ1-1; 10 nucleotides match TRBD1. V lost 5 bases, J lost 4 bases, and 7 bases stayed unmatched. Germline CDR1 reads MDHEN; CDR2 reads SYDVKM. The CDR3 is 15 amino acids. This CDR3 reads CASSATRTGGTEAFF. Here the CDR3 DNA reads TGTGCCAGCAGTGCCACTAGGACAGGGGGCACTGAAGCTTTCTTT. Supplemented by reference TRBV28 and TRBJ1-1, the full variable domain reads DVKVTQSSRYLVKRTGEKVFLECVQDMDHENMFWYRQDPGLGLRLIYFSYDVKMKEKGDIPEGYSVSREKKERFSLILESASTNQTSMYLCASSATRTGGTEAFFGQGTRLTVV.

Of note for this clone: Given the absence of the conserved phenylalanine or tryptophan at the CDR3 end, a read error is likely. Because the CDR3's place on the DNA is in doubt, the DNA is left out and the CDR3 is given as listed by TCRdb. V and J are TRBV11-2 and TRBJ2-7; TRBD2, the D gene given by the table, was not confirmed from the DNA. The CDR3 is made up of 11 amino acids, end residues included. In germline, CDR1 is SGHAT, CDR2 FQNNGV. The CDR3 region is CASSPGLGLSI.

To note about this clone: A read error is likely, as this CDR3 ends without the conserved phenylalanine or tryptophan. This sequence joins TRBV18 and TRBJ1-1; weak D call: TRBD1 (6 bases). Germline V gives CDR1 KGHSH, CDR2 LQKENI. The CDR3 contains 15 residues. V was pared by 3 bases and J by 0 bases, with 11 bases between. The CDR3 DNA follows: TGTGCCAGCTCACCTCTCAGACAGGTGAACACTGAAGCTTTCCTT. It specifies CASSPLRQVNTEAFL.

With respect to this clone: Other nucleotide sequences in the sample specify the same CDR3. CDR3 bases: TGTGCCAGCAGTTTACGGGGCTCCTACGAGCAGTACTTC. It encodes CASSLRGSYEQYF. J is TRBJ2-7 and V is TRBV27, with a possible D match to TRBD2 (5 bases). CDR3 length: 13 amino acids. The V and J ends lost 2 bases and 0 bases respectively, with 5 bases between them. Germline V lookup: CDR1 MNHEY, CDR2 SMNVEV (reference sequence).

The chain employs TRBV29-1 and TRBJ2-5; D gene uncertain. The ends were cut back, 4 bases at V and 5 bases at J, with 5 bases in the middle. The CDR3 sequence is 10 residues long. Germline V lookup: CDR1 SQVTM, CDR2 ANQGSEA. CDR3 sequence: CSVVVETQYF. The CDR3 nucleotides read TGCAGCGTTGTAGTCGAGACCCAGTACTTC.

This chain joins TRBV7-9 and TRBJ2-1, with 8 bases aligning to TRBD1. The trim removed 3 bases at V and 6 bases at J, leaving 4 bases unmatched. This CDR3 contains 14 residues. Germline assignment: CDR1 SEHNR and CDR2 FQNEAQ (reference sequence). CDR3 sequence reads: CASSLRQGSNEQFF. Written as DNA, the CDR3 is TGTGCCAGCAGCTTGAGACAGGGGAGCAATGAGCAGTTCTTC.

Comments on this clone: Other DNA sequences in the same sample also yield this CDR3. The rearrangement links TRBV29-1 to TRBJ2-7, with 9 bases aligning to TRBD1. Looked up from germline, CDR1 is SQVTM and CDR2 is ANQGSEA. The CDR3 loop spans 12 amino acids. The CDR3 loop is CSGGQGSHEQYF. The CDR3 coding sequence is TGCAGTGGCGGACAGGGGTCCCACGAGCAGTACTTC.

The J gene is TRBJ2-1, the V gene TRBV9; D gene unclear. Germline CDR1 reads SGDLS; CDR2 reads YYNGEE. Trimming left V 0 bases short and J 8 bases short, with 9 bases between. This CDR3 has 13 residues. CDR3 DNA: TGTGCCAGCAGCGTAGACCCCGACTATGAGCAGTTCTTC. This sequence encodes CASSVDPDYEQFF.

The chain employs TRBV10-3 and TRBJ2-3; TRBD2 aligns across 11 bases. The V segment lost 0 bases and the J segment 3 bases; nucleotides outside the gene matches: 2. Per germline, CDR1 ENHRY and CDR2 SYGVKD. The CDR3 extends over 16 amino acids. The CDR3 nucleotides are TGTGCCATCAGTGAGTCGACTAGCGGGAATACAGATACGCAGTATTTT. It is translated as CAISESTSGNTDTQYF.

This clone appeared once. This sequence joins TRBV27 and TRBJ2-3; the match to TRBD2 covers 8 bases. From germline, CDR1 is MNHEY and CDR2 SMNVEV (reference sequence). Trimming at V came to 3 bases and at J to 10 bases, leaving 9 bases not matched to a gene. The CDR3 runs to 14 residues. For the CDR3, the DNA is TGTGCCAGCAGTTTGCGGCGGGAGGCTCCCGCGCAGTATTTT. It codes for CASSLRREAPAQYF.

This chain connects TRBV19 to TRBJ1-2; possibly TRBD1 for D (6 bases). This CDR3 has 14 amino acids. CDR1 LNHDA and CDR2 SQIVND come from the germline V gene (reference sequence). V dropped 10 bases and J dropped 2 bases, with 17 bases sitting between them. The CDR3 protein is CATLPPGANYGYTF. The CDR3 DNA reads as TGTGCCACCCTACCCCCAGGGGCGAACTATGGCTACACCTTC.

The rearrangement uses TRBV7-9 and TRBJ2-3, with 12 bases that match TRBD2. Germline CDR1 SEHNR, CDR2 FQNEAQ (reference sequence). The CDR3 totals 15 residues. The V segment lost 4 bases and the J segment 8 bases; nucleotides outside the gene matches: 7. The CDR3 DNA sequence: TGTGCCAGCAGCTCAAGACTAGCGGGGGTGCGTACGCAGTATTTT. Amino acid sequence: CASSSRLAGVRTQYF. The full variable domain, rest sourced from reference TRBV7-9 and TRBJ2-3, is DTGVSQNPRHKITKRGQNVTFRCDPISEHNRLYWYRQTLGQGPEFLTYFQNEAQLEKSRLLSDRFSAERPKGSFSTLEIQRTEQGDSAMYLCASSSRLAGVRTQYFGPGTRLTVL.

This clone came up a few times. J is TRBJ2-1 and V is TRBV19; TRBD1 matches at 9 bases. This CDR3 comprises 16 residues. Per germline, CDR1 LNHDA and CDR2 SQIVND (reference sequence). V lost 7 bases to trimming and J lost 0 bases; unmatched junction nucleotides: 7. The CDR3 spells CASKGTGGFSYNEQFF. The CDR3 coding sequence is TGTGCCAGTAAGGGAACAGGGGGCTTCTCCTACAATGAGCAGTTCTTC.

In the case of this clone: The identical CDR3 is also encoded by other nucleotide sequences in the sample. The J gene is TRBJ2-3, the V gene TRBV5-1, with TRBD1 identical over 8 bases. The V gene end was trimmed by 3 bases and the J gene end by 1 base; junction bases not matched to a gene: 1. This CDR3 region has 14 residues. CDR1 is SGHRS and CDR2 is YFSETQ in the germline V gene. CDR3 bases: TGCGCCAGCAGCTCGACAGGGGGCACAGATACGCAGTATTTT. Translation: CASSSTGGTDTQYF.

The rearrangement links TRBV7-9 to TRBJ2-1, with unresolved D. Trimming stripped 3 bases from V and 0 bases from J, with 3 bases between. The CDR3 has 13 residues. CDR1 and CDR2 (germline): SEHNR, FQNEAQ (reference sequence). Here the CDR3 DNA reads TGTGCCAGCAGCTTGAGCTCCTACAATGAGCAGTTCTTC. This gives the protein CASSLSSYNEQFF.

The chain uses TRBV9 and TRBJ2-7; 14 bases line up with TRBD2. Unmatched junction bases numbered 4, after V lost 4 bases and J lost 1 base. This CDR3 spans 16 amino acids. Germline V CDR1 and CDR2: SGDLS, YYNGEE. The CDR3 loop is CASSTGLAGVSYEQYF. In DNA form, the CDR3 reads TGTGCCAGCAGCACGGGACTAGCGGGAGTGTCCTACGAGCAGTACTTC.

Notes on this clone: This specimen includes other DNA sequences encoding the same CDR3. This chain uses TRBV4-1 with TRBJ2-1, with a tentative D call TRBD2 (5 bases). Deletions cut 1 base from V and 0 bases from J, with 7 bases between. Germline CDR1 is MGHRA and CDR2 is YSYEKL. The CDR3 covers 15 residues. The CDR3 DNA is TGCGCCAGCAGCCAAGGAGGAGGCTCCTACAATGAGCAGTTCTTC. It codes for CASSQGGGSYNEQFF.

This rearrangement joins TRBV9 to TRBJ2-3, with 7 bases lining up with TRBD1. Germline lookup yields CDR1 SGDLS and CDR2 YYNGEE. With V trimmed by 1 base and J by 1 base, 3 bases remained unmatched. The CDR3 covers 15 residues. CDR3 nucleotides: TGTGCCAGCAGCGTATCGGGGACAGGCACAGATACGCAGTATTTT. It specifies CASSVSGTGTDTQYF.

V and J are TRBV19 and TRBJ2-7; 7 nucleotides agree with TRBD2. The V and J ends lost 3 bases and 4 bases, in that order; junction bases with no gene match: 12. The CDR3 spans 16 residues. Germline CDR1 reads LNHDA; CDR2 reads SQIVND (reference sequence). CDR3 loop: CASSIVSGGLYYEQYF. CDR3 in DNA: TGTGCCAGTAGTATCGTCTCGGGAGGTTTGTATTACGAGCAGTACTTC.

The rearrangement uses TRBV6-1 and TRBJ2-1, with D perhaps matching TRBD2 (6 bases). V lost 5 bases and J lost 5, with 13 bases in between. Germline loops: CDR1 MNHNS, CDR2 SASEGT. This CDR3 is 14 amino acids long. The CDR3 protein is CASSSFSGNNEQFF. For the CDR3, the DNA is TGTGCCAGCAGTTCCTTTAGCGGTAACAATGAGCAGTTCTTC.